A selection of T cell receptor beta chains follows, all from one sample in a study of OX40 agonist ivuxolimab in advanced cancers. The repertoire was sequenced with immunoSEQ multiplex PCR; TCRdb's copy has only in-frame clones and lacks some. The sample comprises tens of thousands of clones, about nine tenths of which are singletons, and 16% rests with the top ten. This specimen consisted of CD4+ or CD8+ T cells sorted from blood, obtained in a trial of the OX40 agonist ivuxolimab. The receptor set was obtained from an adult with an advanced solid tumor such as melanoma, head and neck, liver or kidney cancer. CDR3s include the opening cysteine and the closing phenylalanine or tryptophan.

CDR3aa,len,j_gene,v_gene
CASRTMLGVNSGNTIYF,17,TRBJ1-3,TRBV28
CASSIWLAENQETQYF,16,TRBJ2-5,TRBV19
CATTTGGPGNTIYF,14,TRBJ1-3,TRBV19
CASSTTSGNSYEQYF,15,TRBJ2-7,TRBV13
CASSLARNTEAFF,13,TRBJ1-1,TRBV5-4
CASSYYSNQPQHF,13,TRBJ1-5,TRBV5-8
CASSRLPSGSLNEQFF,16,TRBJ2-1,TRBV2
CASSQAGFGSYNEQFF,16,TRBJ2-1,TRBV14
CASSPSRGRTEAFF,14,TRBJ1-1,TRBV28
CASSVSSGTTYNEQFF,16,TRBJ2-1,TRBV5-1
CASRAQVMGTGIYEQYF,17,TRBJ2-7,TRBV5-1
CASTLHISRGANVLTF,16,TRBJ2-6,TRBV27
CAWSRSLNEKLFF,13,TRBJ1-4,TRBV30
CASSFWGGSYEQYF,14,TRBJ2-7,TRBV7-9
CSVEQGARGYGYTF,14,TRBJ1-2,TRBV29-1
CASRLQGHTDTQYF,14,TRBJ2-3,TRBV6-1
CASSLDPGEDSPLHF,15,TRBJ1-6,TRBV5-1
CASSHGTNYNEQFF,14,TRBJ2-1,TRBV19
CASSKYATNEKLFF,14,TRBJ1-4,TRBV18
CASSVRESEKLFF,13,TRBJ1-4,TRBV11-2
CASSPREGGNEQFF,14,TRBJ2-1,TRBV18
CASKGLATRDEQFF,14,TRBJ2-1,TRBV28
CASSLEGRVNTEAFF,15,TRBJ1-1,TRBV7-2
CASSLSHSYEQYF,13,TRBJ2-7,TRBV11-2
CASSEYKKGNSPLHF,15,TRBJ1-6,TRBV25-1
CASSPTPGGYEQYF,14,TRBJ2-7,TRBV10-2
CASSFSGATQYF,12,TRBJ2-7,TRBV6-6
CASSYRLADTYNEQFF,16,TRBJ2-1,TRBV4-1
CAKDRLSYEQYF,12,TRBJ2-7,TRBV5-3
CASSLSEGTPNTEAFF,16,TRBJ1-1,TRBV7-8
CASSSLTGDSGNTIYF,16,TRBJ1-3,TRBV7-3